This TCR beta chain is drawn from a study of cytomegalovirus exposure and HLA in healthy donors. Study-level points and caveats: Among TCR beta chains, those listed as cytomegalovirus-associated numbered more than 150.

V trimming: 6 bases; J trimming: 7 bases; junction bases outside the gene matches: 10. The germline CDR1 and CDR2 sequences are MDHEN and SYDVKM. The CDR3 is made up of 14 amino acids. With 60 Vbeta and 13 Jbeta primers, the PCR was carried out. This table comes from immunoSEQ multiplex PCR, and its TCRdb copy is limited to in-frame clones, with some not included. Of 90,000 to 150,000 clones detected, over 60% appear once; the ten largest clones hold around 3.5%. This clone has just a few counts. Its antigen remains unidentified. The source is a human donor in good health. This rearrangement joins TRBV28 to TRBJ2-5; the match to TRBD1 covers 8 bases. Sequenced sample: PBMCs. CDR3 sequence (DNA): TGTGCCAGCAGCCTCGACAGGGGAGGTGTGACCCAGTACTTC. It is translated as CASSLDRGGVTQYF. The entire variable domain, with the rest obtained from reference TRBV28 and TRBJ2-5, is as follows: DVKVTQSSRYLVKRTGEKVFLECVQDMDHENMFWYRQDPGLGLRLIYFSYDVKMKEKGDIPEGYSVSREKKERFSLILESASTNQTSMYLCASSLDRGGVTQYFGPGTRLLVL.